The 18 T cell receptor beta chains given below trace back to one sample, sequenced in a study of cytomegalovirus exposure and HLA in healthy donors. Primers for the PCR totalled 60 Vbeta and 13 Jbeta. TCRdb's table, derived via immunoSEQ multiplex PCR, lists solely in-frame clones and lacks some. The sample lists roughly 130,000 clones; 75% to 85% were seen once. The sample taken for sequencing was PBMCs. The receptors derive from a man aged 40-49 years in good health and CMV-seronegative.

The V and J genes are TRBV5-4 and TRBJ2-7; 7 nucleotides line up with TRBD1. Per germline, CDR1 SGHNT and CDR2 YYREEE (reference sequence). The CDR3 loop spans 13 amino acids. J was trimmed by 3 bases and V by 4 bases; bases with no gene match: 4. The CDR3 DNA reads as TGTGCCAGCAGCCAACAGGGGTTCTACGAGCAGTACTTC. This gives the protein CASSQQGFYEQYF.

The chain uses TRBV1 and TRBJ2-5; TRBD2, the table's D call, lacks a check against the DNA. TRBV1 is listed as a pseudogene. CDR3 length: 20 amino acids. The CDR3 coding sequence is TGCACCAGCAGCCAAGACAAGACTAGCGGGGCCTACTGGTACCAAGAGACCCAGTACTTC. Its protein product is CTSSQDKTSGAYWYQETQYF.

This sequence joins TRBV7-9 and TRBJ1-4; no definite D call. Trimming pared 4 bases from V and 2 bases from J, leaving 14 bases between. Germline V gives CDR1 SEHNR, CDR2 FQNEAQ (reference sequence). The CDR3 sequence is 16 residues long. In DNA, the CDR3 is TGTGCCAGCAGCTCACCAGTGGCGGCGACTAATGAAAAACTGTTTTTT. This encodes CASSSPVAATNEKLFF.

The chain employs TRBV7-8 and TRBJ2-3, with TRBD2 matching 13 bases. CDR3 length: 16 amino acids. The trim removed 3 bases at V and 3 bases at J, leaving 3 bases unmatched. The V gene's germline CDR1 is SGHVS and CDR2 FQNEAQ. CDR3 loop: CASSLGTSGNTDTQYF. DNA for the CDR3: TGTGCCAGCAGCTTGGGGACTAGCGGGAATACAGATACGCAGTATTTT.

CDR3 sequence reads: CASSALQETQYF. The CDR3 nucleotides read TGTGCCAGCAGTGCTTTACAAGAGACCCAGTACTTC. This sequence joins TRBV2 and TRBJ2-5, with D unresolved. Trimming stripped 4 bases from V and 2 bases from J, with 5 bases between. Germline lookup yields CDR1 SNHLY and CDR2 FYNNEI. CDR3 length equals 12 residues.

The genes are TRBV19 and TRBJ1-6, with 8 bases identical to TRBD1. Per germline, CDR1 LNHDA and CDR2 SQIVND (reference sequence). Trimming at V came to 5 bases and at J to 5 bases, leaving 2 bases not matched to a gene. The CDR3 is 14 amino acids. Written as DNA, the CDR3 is TGTGCCAGTAGTCGGGACAGGAATAATTCACCCCTCCACTTT. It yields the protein CASSRDRNNSPLHF.

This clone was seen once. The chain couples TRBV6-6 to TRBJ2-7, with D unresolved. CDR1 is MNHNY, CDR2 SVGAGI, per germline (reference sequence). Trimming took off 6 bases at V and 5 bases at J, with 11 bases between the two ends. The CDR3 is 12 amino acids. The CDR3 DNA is TGTGCCAGCAGCCCCATGAGTGACGAGCAGTACTTC. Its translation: CASSPMSDEQYF.

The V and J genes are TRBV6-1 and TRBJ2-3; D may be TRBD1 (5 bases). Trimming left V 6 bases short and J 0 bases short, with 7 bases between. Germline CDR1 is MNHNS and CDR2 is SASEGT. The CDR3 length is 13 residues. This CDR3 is CASRGPSTDTQYF. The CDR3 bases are TGTGCCAGCAGGGGGCCTAGCACAGATACGCAGTATTTT.

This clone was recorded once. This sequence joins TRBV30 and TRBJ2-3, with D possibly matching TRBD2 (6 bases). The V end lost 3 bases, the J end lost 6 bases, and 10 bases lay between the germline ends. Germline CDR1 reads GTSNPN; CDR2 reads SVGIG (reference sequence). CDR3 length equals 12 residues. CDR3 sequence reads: CAWRTSGDTQYF. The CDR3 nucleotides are TGTGCCTGGAGGACTAGTGGTGATACGCAGTATTTT.

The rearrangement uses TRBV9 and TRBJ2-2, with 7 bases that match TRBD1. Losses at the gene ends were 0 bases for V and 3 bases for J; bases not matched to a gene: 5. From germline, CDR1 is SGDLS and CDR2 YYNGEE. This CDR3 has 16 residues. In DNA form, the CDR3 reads TGTGCCAGCAGCGTAGGGAACAGGGGACACACCGGGGAGCTGTTTTTT. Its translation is CASSVGNRGHTGELFF.

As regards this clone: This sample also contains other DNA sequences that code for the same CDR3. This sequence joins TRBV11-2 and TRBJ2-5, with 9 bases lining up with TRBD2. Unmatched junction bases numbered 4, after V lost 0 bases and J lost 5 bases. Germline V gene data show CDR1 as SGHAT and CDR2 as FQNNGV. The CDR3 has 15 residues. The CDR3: CASSLDGGRGETQYF. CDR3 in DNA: TGTGCCAGCAGCTTAGATGGCGGGAGGGGGGAGACCCAGTACTTC.

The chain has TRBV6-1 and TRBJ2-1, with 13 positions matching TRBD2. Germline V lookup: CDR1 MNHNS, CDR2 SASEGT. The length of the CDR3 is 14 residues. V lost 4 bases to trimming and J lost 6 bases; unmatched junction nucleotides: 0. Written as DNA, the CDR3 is TGTGCCAGCAGTGGGACTAGCGGGAGCAATGAGCAGTTCTTC. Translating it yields CASSGTSGSNEQFF.

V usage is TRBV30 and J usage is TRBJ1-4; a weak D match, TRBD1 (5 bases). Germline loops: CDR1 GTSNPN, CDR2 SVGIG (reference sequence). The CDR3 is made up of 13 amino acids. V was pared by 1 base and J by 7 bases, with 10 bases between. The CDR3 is CAWSAGGSEKLFF. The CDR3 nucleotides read TGTGCCTGGAGTGCGGGGGGGAGTGAAAAACTGTTTTTT.

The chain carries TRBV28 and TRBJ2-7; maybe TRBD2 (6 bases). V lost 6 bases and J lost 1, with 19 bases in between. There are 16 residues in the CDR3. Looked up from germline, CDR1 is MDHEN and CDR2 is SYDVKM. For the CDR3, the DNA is TGTGCCAGCAGGTTCAGTTCGGGACTCATTTCCTACGAGCAGTACTTC. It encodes CASRFSSGLISYEQYF.

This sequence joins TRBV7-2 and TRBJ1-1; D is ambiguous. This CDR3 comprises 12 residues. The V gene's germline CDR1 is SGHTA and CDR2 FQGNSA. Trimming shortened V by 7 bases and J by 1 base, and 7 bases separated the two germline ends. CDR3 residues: CASKTPNTEAFF. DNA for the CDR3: TGTGCCAGCAAAACTCCGAACACTGAAGCTTTCTTT.

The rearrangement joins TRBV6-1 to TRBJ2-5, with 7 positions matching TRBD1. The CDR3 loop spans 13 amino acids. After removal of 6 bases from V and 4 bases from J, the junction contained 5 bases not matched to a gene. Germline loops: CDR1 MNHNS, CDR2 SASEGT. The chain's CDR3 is CASSLTGLETQYF. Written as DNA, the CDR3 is TGTGCCAGCAGCCTGACAGGGTTAGAGACCCAGTACTTC.

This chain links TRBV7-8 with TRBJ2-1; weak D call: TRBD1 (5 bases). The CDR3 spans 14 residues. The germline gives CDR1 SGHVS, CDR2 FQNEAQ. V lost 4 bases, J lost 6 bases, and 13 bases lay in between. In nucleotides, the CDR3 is TGTGCCAGCAGCTACCCTTGGGGCTCCAATGAGCAGTTCTTC. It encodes CASSYPWGSNEQFF.

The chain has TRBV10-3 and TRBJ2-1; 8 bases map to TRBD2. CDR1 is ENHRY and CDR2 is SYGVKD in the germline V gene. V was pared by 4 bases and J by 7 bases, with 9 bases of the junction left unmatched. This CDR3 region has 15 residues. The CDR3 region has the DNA TGTGCCATCAGTGGGTCCAGCGGGAGTGGGAATGAGCAGTTCTTC. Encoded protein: CAISGSSGSGNEQFF.